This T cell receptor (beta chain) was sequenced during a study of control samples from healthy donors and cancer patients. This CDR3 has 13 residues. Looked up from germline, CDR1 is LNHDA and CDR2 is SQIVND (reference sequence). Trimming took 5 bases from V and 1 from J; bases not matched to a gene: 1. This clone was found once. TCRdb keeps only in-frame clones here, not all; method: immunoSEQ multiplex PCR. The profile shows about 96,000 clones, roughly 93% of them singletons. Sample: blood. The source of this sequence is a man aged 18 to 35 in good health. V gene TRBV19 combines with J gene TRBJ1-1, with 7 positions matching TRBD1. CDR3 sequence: CASSDRANTEAFF. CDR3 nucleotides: TGTGCCAGTAGTGACAGGGCGAACACTGAAGCTTTCTTT. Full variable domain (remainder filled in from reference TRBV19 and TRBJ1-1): DGGITQSPKYLFRKEGQNVTLSCEQNLNHDAMYWYRQDPGQGLRLIYYSQIVNDFQKGDIAEGYSVSREKKESFPLTVTSAQKNPTAFYLCASSDRANTEAFFGQGTRLTVV.